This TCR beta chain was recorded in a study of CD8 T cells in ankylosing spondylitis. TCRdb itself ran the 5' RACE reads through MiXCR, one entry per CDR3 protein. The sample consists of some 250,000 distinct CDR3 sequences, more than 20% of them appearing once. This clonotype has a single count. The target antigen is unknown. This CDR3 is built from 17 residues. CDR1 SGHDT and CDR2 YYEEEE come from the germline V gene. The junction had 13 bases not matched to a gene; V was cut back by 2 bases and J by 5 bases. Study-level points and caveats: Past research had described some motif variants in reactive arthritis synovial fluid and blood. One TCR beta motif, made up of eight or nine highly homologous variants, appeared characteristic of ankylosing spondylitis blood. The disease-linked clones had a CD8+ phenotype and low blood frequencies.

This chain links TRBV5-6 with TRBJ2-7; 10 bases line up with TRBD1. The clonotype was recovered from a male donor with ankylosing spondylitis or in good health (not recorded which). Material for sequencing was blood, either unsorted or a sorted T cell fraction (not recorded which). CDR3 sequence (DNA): TGTGCCAGCAGCTTCATCGGCCGGGACAGGGGTACCCACGAGCAGTACTTC. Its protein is CASSFIGRDRGTHEQYF.